This T cell receptor beta chain is from a study of T cell responses to AZD1222 COVID-19 vaccine. Notes on the study in general: Females outnumbered males among donors, who were mostly white British; clonal diversity was possibly underestimated.

Assay: immunoSEQ multiplex PCR; the TCRdb copy retains only in-frame clones and omits some. The sample includes some 110,000 clones, about 90% of them seen just once. Concerning this clone itself: The antigen remains undetermined.

The input for sequencing was peripheral blood, taken on day 0 of AZD1222 vaccination. This clonotype was obtained from an adult in good health.

The CDR3 DNA is TGTGCCAGCAGCCGGGGGGGCTCTGGGGCCAACGTCCTGACTTTC. It encodes CASSRGGSGANVLTF. The chain joins TRBV5-4 to TRBJ2-6; 8 nucleotides line up with TRBD2. With 4 bases clipped from V and 0 bases from J, the junction kept 0 bases outside the gene matches. The CDR3 extends over 15 amino acids. CDR1 SGHNT and CDR2 YYREEE come from the germline V gene (reference sequence).